This T cell receptor (beta chain) was recorded in a study of blood T cell repertoires in COVID-19. Study context: Acute-phase and convalescent COVID-19 samples originated in the United States, Italy and Spain. Sample material is recorded as cDNA or gDNA derived from T cells, B-cell-depleted T cells, or PBMCs.

Germline V gives CDR1 SGHAT, CDR2 FQNNGV. The CDR3 length is 16 residues. Trimming took off 2 bases at V and 0 bases at J, with 11 bases between the two ends. Methods used by the authors: Nucleated cell number was recorded as an estimate derived from reference gene primer amplification. TCRdb's table, derived via immunoSEQ multiplex PCR, lists solely in-frame clones and lacks some. The V and J calls and clone size come from that table; D and trimming were worked out from the DNA. The table includes about 75,000 clones, more than 75% detected once. The chain recombines TRBV11-2 with TRBJ2-4, with a tentative D call TRBD1 (5 bases). The specimen sequenced was peripheral blood. The receptor was isolated from a human donor in a cohort sampled during active COVID-19. The CDR3 nucleotides are TGTGCCAGCAGCTTACAGGGAAACCTAGCCAAAAACATTCAGTACTTC. Its translation: CASSLQGNLAKNIQYF.